The 24 T cell receptor beta chains presented below share a single source sample, sequenced in a study of a mutant IDH1 vaccine in newly diagnosed glioma. Time point indicated: week 47, end of study. Every single dose of the vaccine, 300 ug of mutant IDH1 20-mer peptide, came with topical imiquimod. These receptors have no known antigen. Repertoires were generated with immunoSEQ multiplex PCR, while TCRdb's copy carries only in-frame clones and drops some. This sample has tens of thousands of clones, with around four fifths found just once. The sample consisted of PBMCs, taken from a glioma patient whose treatment included an IDH1 peptide vaccine. The receptor source for this set is a middle-aged man with glioma.

The chain links TRBV6-4 to TRBJ2-3, with TRBD2 identical over 7 bases. Trimming removed 6 bases from V and 4 bases from J; junction bases left unmatched: 16. The length of the CDR3 is 17 residues. From germline, CDR1 is MRHNA and CDR2 SNTAGT. The CDR3 DNA reads TGTGCCAGCAGCGATTTGGGGGAAAAGCGGGGAGCAGATACGCAGTATTTT. It specifies CASSDLGEKRGADTQYF.

V and J are TRBV9 and TRBJ2-7, with TRBD1 matching 9 bases. V gave up 0 bases and J gave up 2 bases; unmatched junction bases: 3. CDR1 SGDLS and CDR2 YYNGEE come from the germline V gene. CDR3 length equals 15 residues. CDR3 nucleotides: TGTGCCAGCAGCGTAGCCGGGACAGGGCCCTACGAGCAGTACTTC. It specifies CASSVAGTGPYEQYF.

J is TRBJ2-3 and V is TRBV4-3; TRBD1 matches 7 bases. CDR1 is LGHNA and CDR2 is YSLEER in the germline V gene. The J segment lost 6 bases and the V segment lost 3 bases, leaving 3 bases of the junction unmatched. There are 13 residues in the CDR3. CDR3: CASSHVQGDTQYF. In nucleotides, the CDR3 is TGCGCCAGCAGCCACGTACAGGGGGATACGCAGTATTTT.

The J gene is TRBJ2-1, the V gene TRBV7-8; 9 bases align to TRBD1. Unmatched junction bases numbered 9, after V lost 4 bases and J lost 2 bases. This CDR3 region has 17 residues. The germline CDR1 and CDR2 sequences are SGHVS and FQNEAQ. The CDR3 DNA reads as TGTGCCAGCAGCTCCCTCCAGAGGGACAGGGCCTACAATGAGCAGTTCTTC. Translated, it gives CASSSLQRDRAYNEQFF.

With respect to this clone: Its ends do not fully match the called genes, so a read error is possible. The chain has TRBV7-7 and TRBJ2-5; 12 bases align to TRBD2. Looked up from germline, CDR1 is SSHAT and CDR2 is FNYEAQ (reference sequence). The CDR3 consists of 14 residues. CDR3 protein: CASSFGLAGQTQYF. The CDR3 DNA is TGTGCTAGCAGCTTCGGACTAGCGGGGCAGACCCAGTACTTC. The whole variable domain, remainder taken from reference TRBV7-7 and TRBJ2-5, is GAGVSQSPRYKVTKRGQDVTLRCDPISSHATLYWYQQALGQGPEFLTYFNYEAQPDKSGLPSDRFSAERPEGSISTLTIQRTEQRDSAMYRCASSFGLAGQTQYFGPGTRLLVL.

This chain connects TRBV6-1 to TRBJ2-7, with TRBD2 matching over 9 bases. The junction had 6 bases not matched to a gene; V was cut back by 6 bases and J by 12 bases. CDR1 and CDR2 from the germline V gene are MNHNS and SASEGT. The CDR3 contains 11 residues. Here the CDR3 DNA reads TGTGCCAGCAGCCTGGGACTAGCAATGTACTTC. Translated, it gives CASSLGLAMYF.

The rearrangement links TRBV7-8 to TRBJ2-6, with D hard to call. This CDR3 contains 14 residues. Between the trimmed V and J ends, which lost 3 bases and 1 base, there was a span of 4 bases. Germline CDR1 is SGHVS and CDR2 is FQNEAQ. The CDR3 DNA reads as TGTGCCAGCAGCTTGCAATCTGGGGCCAACGTCCTGACTTTC. It is translated as CASSLQSGANVLTF. Together with reference TRBV7-8 and TRBJ2-6, the CDR3 gives the full variable domain: GAGVSQSPRYKVAKRGQDVALRCDPISGHVSLFWYQQALGQGPEFLTYFQNEAQLDKSGLPSDRFFAERPEGSVSTLKIQRTQQEDSAVYLCASSLQSGANVLTFGAGSRLTVL.

This clone has a handful of counts. The V and J genes are TRBV7-9 and TRBJ1-3, with D unclear. V was cut by 4 bases and J by 5 bases, with 9 bases left in between. This CDR3 has 13 amino acids. From germline, CDR1 is SEHNR and CDR2 FQNEAQ (reference sequence). CDR3 in amino acids: CASSSDNRNTIYF. The CDR3 DNA reads TGTGCCAGCAGCTCCGACAATAGAAACACCATATATTTT.

The V and J genes are TRBV28 and TRBJ1-1, with no clear D. The germline V and J ends were trimmed by 1 base and 3 bases, with 3 bases remaining between them. The CDR3 loop spans 12 amino acids. CDR1 is MDHEN, CDR2 SYDVKM, per germline. In DNA, the CDR3 is TGTGCCAGCAGTTTATTCGACACTGAAGCTTTCTTT. Its translation: CASSLFDTEAFF. The full variable domain, rest sourced from reference TRBV28 and TRBJ1-1, is DVKVTQSSRYLVKRTGEKVFLECVQDMDHENMFWYRQDPGLGLRLIYFSYDVKMKEKGDIPEGYSVSREKKERFSLILESASTNQTSMYLCASSLFDTEAFFGQGTRLTVV.

This chain uses TRBV11-2 with TRBJ2-7, with D perhaps given as TRBD1 or TRBD2 (7 bases each). Trimming removed 5 bases from V and 7 bases from J, with 21 bases in between. This CDR3 has 15 residues. Germline CDR1 reads SGHAT; CDR2 reads FQNNGV. DNA for the CDR3: TGTGCCAGCAGCCCTAAGCAGGGGGGGCTAGAAGAGCAGTACTTC. Translation: CASSPKQGGLEEQYF.

The genes are TRBV30 and TRBJ1-1, with a possible D match to TRBD1 (5 bases). CDR3 size: 14 residues. Germline V gene data show CDR1 as GTSNPN and CDR2 as SVGIG (reference sequence). V lost 2 bases, J lost 4 bases, and 14 bases lay in between. CDR3 protein: CAWSRGHEGTEAFF. As DNA, the CDR3 is TGTGCCTGGAGTAGGGGCCATGAGGGCACTGAAGCTTTCTTT.

There are a few counts of this clone. The V call is TRBV19, the J call TRBJ1-5; D gene unclear. There are 12 residues in the CDR3. Trimming shortened V by 7 bases and J by 1 base, and 5 bases separated the two germline ends. From germline, CDR1 is LNHDA and CDR2 SQIVND (reference sequence). The CDR3 sequence is CASNWSNQPQHF. The CDR3 DNA reads as TGTGCCAGTAACTGGAGCAATCAGCCCCAGCATTTT.

The chain has TRBV29-1 and TRBJ2-4; a possible D gene is TRBD1 (6 bases). V dropped 4 bases and J dropped 6 bases, with 10 bases sitting between them. Germline CDR1 SQVTM, CDR2 ANQGSEA. The CDR3 covers 12 residues. The CDR3 spells CSVVGGSNIQYF. In nucleotides, the CDR3 is TGCAGCGTTGTAGGGGGATCAAACATTCAGTACTTC.

V usage is TRBV19 and J usage is TRBJ2-1, with D perhaps TRBD2 (6 bases). V gave up 5 bases and J gave up 2 bases, with 13 bases separating them. This CDR3 is 15 amino acids long. Germline V gives CDR1 LNHDA, CDR2 SQIVND (reference sequence). In nucleotides, the CDR3 is TGTGCCAGTAGTCGGGCTAGCGCCCCCTACAATGAGCAGTTCTTC. As protein: CASSRASAPYNEQFF.

This clone was counted only a few times. The chain uses TRBV4-3 and TRBJ2-7, with 8 nucleotides matching TRBD2. CDR3 length equals 18 residues. V was pared by 0 bases and J by 5 bases, with 15 bases of the junction left unmatched. CDR1 is LGHNA and CDR2 is YSLEER in the germline V gene. CDR3 DNA: TGCGCCAGCAGCCAAGAGGCATTCGGGGGGGTAAGGTCCCACGAGCAGTACTTC. Amino acid sequence: CASSQEAFGGVRSHEQYF.

The chain has TRBV5-1 and TRBJ2-3; 8 nucleotides agree with TRBD2. Losses at the gene ends were 0 bases for V and 2 bases for J; bases not matched to a gene: 2. The CDR3 is 15 residues long. Germline values: CDR1 SGHRS, CDR2 YFSETQ. Written as DNA, the CDR3 is TGCGCCAGCAGCTTGGTCGGGGGGGCCACAGATACGCAGTATTTT. It yields the protein CASSLVGGATDTQYF.

The chain couples TRBV28 to TRBJ1-1; no firm D call. Germline CDR1 and CDR2: MDHEN and SYDVKM. This CDR3 is 14 amino acids long. Trimming took 4 bases from V and 2 from J, leaving 11 bases between them. Written as DNA, the CDR3 is TGTGCCAGCAGTTCTCCCCGACATAACACTGAAGCTTTCTTT. Translated, it gives CASSSPRHNTEAFF. Full variable domain (rest looked up from reference TRBV28 and TRBJ1-1): DVKVTQSSRYLVKRTGEKVFLECVQDMDHENMFWYRQDPGLGLRLIYFSYDVKMKEKGDIPEGYSVSREKKERFSLILESASTNQTSMYLCASSSPRHNTEAFFGQGTRLTVV.

The rearrangement uses TRBV19 and TRBJ2-7; no clear D. The CDR3 has 14 residues. Per the germline V gene, CDR1 is LNHDA and CDR2 is SQIVND (reference sequence). Trimming cost V 3 bases and J 2 bases, with 11 bases left between them. This chain's CDR3 is CASSIRGTTYEQYF. The CDR3 bases are TGTGCCAGTAGTATTAGAGGCACCACCTACGAGCAGTACTTC.

This clone has only one observation. The gene calls are TRBV6-4 and TRBJ1-2, with D possibly matching TRBD1 (5 bases). The CDR3 contains 16 residues. Germline CDR1 is MRHNA and CDR2 is SNTAGT. V lost 6 bases and J lost 6, with 23 bases in between. DNA for the CDR3: TGTGCCAGCAGCAGTGATTTTGGGCGGGGGAACGATGGCTACACCTTC. It encodes CASSSDFGRGNDGYTF.

This sequence joins TRBV10-3 and TRBJ1-1, with D uncertain. Germline V gene data show CDR1 as ENHRY and CDR2 as SYGVKD. Deletions cut 6 bases from V and 5 bases from J, with 13 bases between. The CDR3 sequence is 13 residues long. The CDR3 coding sequence is TGTGCCATCAGCGCGGAGGGTCGAACTGAAGCTTTCTTT. Protein: CAISAEGRTEAFF.

The J gene is TRBJ2-1, the V gene TRBV5-4; 7 bases are shared with TRBD1. This CDR3 is built from 15 residues. The V segment lost 4 bases and the J segment 2 bases; nucleotides outside the gene matches: 6. Looked up from germline, CDR1 is SGHNT and CDR2 is YYREEE (reference sequence). CDR3 nucleotides: TGTGCCAGCAGCAAGGGACAGCCCGCCTACAATGAGCAGTTCTTC. This translates into CASSKGQPAYNEQFF.

The chain joins TRBV28 to TRBJ2-7; a weak D match, TRBD2 (5 bases). Germline V gene data show CDR1 as MDHEN and CDR2 as SYDVKM. This CDR3 has 15 amino acids. Trimming removed 6 bases from V and 1 base from J, with 16 bases in between. The CDR3 loop reads CASSLEGDGSYEQYF. CDR3 nucleotides: TGTGCCAGCAGCCTTGAGGGAGACGGATCCTACGAGCAGTACTTC.

In DNA, the CDR3 is TGTGCCAGTAGTATCCCGGCTTATGGCTACACCTTC. Amino acid sequence: CASSIPAYGYTF. V gene TRBV19 combines with J gene TRBJ1-2; no reliable D call. The V end was cut by 3 bases, the J end by 5 bases, with 7 bases between. The length of the CDR3 is 12 residues. Germline loops: CDR1 LNHDA, CDR2 SQIVND (reference sequence).

V gene TRBV5-5 combines with J gene TRBJ1-1, with no clear D. The CDR3 is made up of 15 amino acids. CDR1 and CDR2 (germline): SGHKS, YYEKEE (reference sequence). The V and J ends lost 4 bases and 1 base respectively, with 14 bases between them. The CDR3 DNA is TGTGCCAGCAGCATCGGGCCGCTAGGGAACACTGAAGCTTTCTTT. Its protein is CASSIGPLGNTEAFF.